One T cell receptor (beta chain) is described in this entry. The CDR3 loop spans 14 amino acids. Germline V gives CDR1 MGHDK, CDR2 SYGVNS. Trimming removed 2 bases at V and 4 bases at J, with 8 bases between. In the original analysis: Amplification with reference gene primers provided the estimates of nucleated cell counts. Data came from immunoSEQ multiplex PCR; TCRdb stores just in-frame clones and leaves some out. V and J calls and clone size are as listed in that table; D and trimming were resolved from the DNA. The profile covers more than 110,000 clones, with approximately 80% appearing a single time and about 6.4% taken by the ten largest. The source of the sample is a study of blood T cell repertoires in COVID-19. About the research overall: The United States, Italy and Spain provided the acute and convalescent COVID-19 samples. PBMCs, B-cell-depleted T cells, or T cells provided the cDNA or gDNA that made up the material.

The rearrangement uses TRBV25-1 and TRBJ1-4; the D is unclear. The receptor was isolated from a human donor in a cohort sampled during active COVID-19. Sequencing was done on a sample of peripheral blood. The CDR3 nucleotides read TGTGCCAGCAGTGAAAACAGAGATAATGAAAAACTGTTTTTT. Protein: CASSENRDNEKLFF.